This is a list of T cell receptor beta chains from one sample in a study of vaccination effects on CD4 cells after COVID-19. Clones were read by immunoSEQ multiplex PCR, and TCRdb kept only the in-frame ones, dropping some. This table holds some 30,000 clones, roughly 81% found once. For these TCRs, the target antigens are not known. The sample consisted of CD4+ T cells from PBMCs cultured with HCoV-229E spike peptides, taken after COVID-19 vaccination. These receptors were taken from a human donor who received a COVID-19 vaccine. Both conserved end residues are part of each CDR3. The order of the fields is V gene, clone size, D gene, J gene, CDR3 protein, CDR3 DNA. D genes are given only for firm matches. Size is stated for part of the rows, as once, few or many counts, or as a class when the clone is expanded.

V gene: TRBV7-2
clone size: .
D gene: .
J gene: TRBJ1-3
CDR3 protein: CASSIRQSSGNTIYF
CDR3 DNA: TGTGCCAGCAGCATCCGACAGAGCTCTGGAAACACCATATATTTT

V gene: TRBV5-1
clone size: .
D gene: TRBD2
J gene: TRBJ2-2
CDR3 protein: CASSLGLAGSGVTGELFF
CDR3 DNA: TGCGCCAGCAGCCTGGGACTAGCGGGAAGTGGGGTCACCGGGGAGCTGTTTTTT

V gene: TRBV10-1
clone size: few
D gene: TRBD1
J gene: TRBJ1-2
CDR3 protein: CASSESRDRARYGYTF
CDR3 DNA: TGCGCCAGCAGTGAGTCCCGGGACAGGGCCCGCTATGGCTACACCTTC

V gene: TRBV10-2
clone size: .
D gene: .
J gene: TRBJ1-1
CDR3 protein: CASNSVQGVNTEAFF
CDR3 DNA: TGCGCCAGCAACAGTGTACAGGGTGTGAACACTGAAGCTTTCTTT

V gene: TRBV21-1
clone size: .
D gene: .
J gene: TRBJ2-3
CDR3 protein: CASSSPGQVTDTQYF
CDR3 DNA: TGTGCCAGCAGCAGCCCAGGGCAGGTCACAGATACGCAGTATTTT

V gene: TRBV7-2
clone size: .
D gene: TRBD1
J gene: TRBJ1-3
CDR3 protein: CASSFTTGALSGNTIYF
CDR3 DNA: TGTGCCAGCAGCTTTACTACAGGGGCACTCTCTGGAAACACCATATATTTT

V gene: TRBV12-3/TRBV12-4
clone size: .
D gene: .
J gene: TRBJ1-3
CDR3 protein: CASRLTAGNTIYF
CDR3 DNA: TGTGCCAGCAGATTGACAGCCGGAAACACCATATATTTT

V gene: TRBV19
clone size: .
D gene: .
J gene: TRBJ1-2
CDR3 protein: CASTSRSRIYGYTF
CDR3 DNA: TGTGCCAGTACCTCAAGATCCCGGATCTATGGCTACACCTTC

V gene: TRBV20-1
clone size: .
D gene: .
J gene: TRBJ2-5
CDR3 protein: CSASRRSQETQYF
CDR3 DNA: TGCAGTGCTAGTAGGCGTTCCCAAGAGACCCAGTACTTC

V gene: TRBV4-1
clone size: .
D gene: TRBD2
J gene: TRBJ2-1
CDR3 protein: CASSQDSRTSGRSYRNEQFF
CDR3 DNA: TGCGCCAGCAGCCAAGATTCTCGGACTAGCGGGAGGAGCTATCGCAATGAGCAGTTCTTC

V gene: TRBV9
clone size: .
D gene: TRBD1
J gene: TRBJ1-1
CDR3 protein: CASSVTVGTGGTEAFF
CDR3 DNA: TGTGCCAGCAGCGTAACCGTCGGGACAGGGGGGACTGAAGCTTTCTTT

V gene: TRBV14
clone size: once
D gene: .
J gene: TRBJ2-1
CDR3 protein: CASSAQGNEQFF
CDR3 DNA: TGTGCCAGCAGCGCCCAGGGAAATGAGCAGTTCTTC

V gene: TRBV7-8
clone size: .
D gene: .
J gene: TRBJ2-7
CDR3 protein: CASSLERGSAYEQYF
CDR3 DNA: TGTGCCAGCAGCTTAGAACGGGGTTCGGCCTACGAGCAGTACTTC

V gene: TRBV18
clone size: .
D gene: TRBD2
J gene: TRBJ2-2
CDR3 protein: CASSQITSGANTGELFF
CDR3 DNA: TGTGCCAGCTCACAAATAACGAGCGGGGCGAACACCGGGGAGCTGTTTTTT

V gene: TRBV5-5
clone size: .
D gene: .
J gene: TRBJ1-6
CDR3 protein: CASLPWPTADGANSPLHF
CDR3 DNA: TGTGCCAGCCTTCCCTGGCCCACTGCGGACGGAGCAAATTCACCCCTCCACTTT

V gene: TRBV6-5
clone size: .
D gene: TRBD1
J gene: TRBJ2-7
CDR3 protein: CASISGQGEKYEQYF
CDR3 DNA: TGTGCCAGCATTTCGGGACAGGGGGAAAAGTACGAGCAGTACTTC

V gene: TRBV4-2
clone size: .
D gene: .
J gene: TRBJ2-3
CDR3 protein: CASSQAGTDTQYF
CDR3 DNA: TGTGCCAGCAGCCAAGCTGGTACAGATACGCAGTATTTT

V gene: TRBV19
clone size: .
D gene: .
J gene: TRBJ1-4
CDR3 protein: CASILGKATNEKLFF
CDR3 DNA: TGTGCCAGTATTTTAGGTAAAGCAACTAATGAAAAACTGTTTTTT

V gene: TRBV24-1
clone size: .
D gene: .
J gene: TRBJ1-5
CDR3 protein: CATSRGGGASSNQPQHF
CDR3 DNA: TGTGCCACCAGCCGAGGCGGGGGGGCTTCGAGCAATCAGCCCCAGCATTTT

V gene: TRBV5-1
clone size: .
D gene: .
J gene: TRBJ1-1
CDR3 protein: CASSLRAGEGAEAFF
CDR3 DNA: TGCGCCAGCAGCTTACGGGCGGGGGAGGGCGCTGAAGCTTTCTTT

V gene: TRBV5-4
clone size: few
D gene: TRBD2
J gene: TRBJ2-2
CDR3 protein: CASSLVAGNGELFF
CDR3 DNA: TGTGCCAGCAGCTTGGTAGCGGGAAACGGGGAGCTGTTTTTT

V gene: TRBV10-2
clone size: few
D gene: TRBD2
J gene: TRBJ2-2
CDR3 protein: CASRLAGDWGGELFF
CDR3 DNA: TGCGCCAGCAGACTAGCGGGAGATTGGGGCGGGGAGCTGTTTTTT

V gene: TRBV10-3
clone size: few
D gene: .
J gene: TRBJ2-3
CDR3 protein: CAIKPPDTDTQYF
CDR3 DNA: TGTGCCATCAAACCGCCGGACACAGATACGCAGTATTTT

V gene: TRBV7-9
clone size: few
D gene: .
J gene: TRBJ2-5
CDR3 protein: CASSDAPGRKETQYF
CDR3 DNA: TGTGCCAGCAGCGATGCCCCCGGGAGAAAGGAGACCCAGTACTTC

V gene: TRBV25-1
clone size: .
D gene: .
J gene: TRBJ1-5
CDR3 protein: CASTPPGATSNQPQHF
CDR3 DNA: TGTGCCAGCACCCCTCCGGGGGCCACTAGCAATCAGCCCCAGCATTTT

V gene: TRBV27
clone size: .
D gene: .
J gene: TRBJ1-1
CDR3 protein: CASGRTGLNTEAFF
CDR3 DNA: TGTGCCAGCGGACGGACGGGACTGAACACTGAAGCTTTCTTT

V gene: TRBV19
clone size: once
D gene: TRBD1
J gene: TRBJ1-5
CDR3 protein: CASSIYGQGTVGSNQPQHF
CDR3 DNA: TGTGCCAGTAGTATATACGGACAGGGAACGGTTGGTAGCAATCAGCCCCAGCATTTT

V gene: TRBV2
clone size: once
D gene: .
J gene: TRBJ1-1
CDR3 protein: CASSVQGNTEAFF
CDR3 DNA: TGTGCCAGCAGTGTTCAGGGGAACACTGAAGCTTTCTTT

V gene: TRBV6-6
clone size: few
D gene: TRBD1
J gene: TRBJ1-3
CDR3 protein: CASSGDREFSGNTIYF
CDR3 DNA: TGTGCCAGCAGTGGGGACAGGGAGTTTTCTGGAAACACCATATATTTT

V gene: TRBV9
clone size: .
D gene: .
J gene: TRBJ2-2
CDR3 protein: CASSGQQGRHTGELFF
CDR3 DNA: TGTGCCAGCAGCGGGCAACAGGGGAGGCACACCGGGGAGCTGTTTTTT

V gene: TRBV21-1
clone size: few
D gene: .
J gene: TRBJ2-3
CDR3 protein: CASSKARQGRTDTQYF
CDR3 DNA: TGTGCCAGCAGCAAAGCCCGACAGGGGAGGACAGATACGCAGTATTTT

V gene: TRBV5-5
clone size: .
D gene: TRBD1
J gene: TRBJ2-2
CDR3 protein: CASSLARGPTGELFF
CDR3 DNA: TGTGCCAGCAGCTTGGCCAGGGGGCCCACCGGGGAGCTGTTTTTT

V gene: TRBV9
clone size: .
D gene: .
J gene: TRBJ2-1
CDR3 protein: CASSALDRGHNEQFF
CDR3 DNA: TGTGCCAGCAGCGCTCTGGATCGGGGCCACAATGAGCAGTTCTTC

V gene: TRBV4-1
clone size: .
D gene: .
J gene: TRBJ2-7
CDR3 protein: CASSLTSLYEQYF
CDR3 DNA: TGCGCCAGCAGCCTAACTTCCCTCTACGAGCAGTACTTC

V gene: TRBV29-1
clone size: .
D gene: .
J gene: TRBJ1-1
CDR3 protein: CSEQGNMNTEAFF
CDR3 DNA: TGCAGCGAGCAGGGTAACATGAACACTGAAGCTTTCTTT

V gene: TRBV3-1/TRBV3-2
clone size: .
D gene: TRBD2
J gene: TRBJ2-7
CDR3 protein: CASSNPGLAGERQYF
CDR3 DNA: TGTGCCAGCAGCAACCCGGGCCTAGCGGGAGAAAGACAGTACTTC

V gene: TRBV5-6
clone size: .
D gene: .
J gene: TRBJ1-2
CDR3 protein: CASSLEGYGYTF
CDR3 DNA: TGTGCCAGCAGCTTGGAAGGGTATGGCTACACCTTC

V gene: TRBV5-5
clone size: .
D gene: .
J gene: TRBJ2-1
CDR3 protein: CASSLYFNNEQFF
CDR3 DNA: TGTGCCAGCAGCTTGTACTTCAACAATGAGCAGTTCTTC

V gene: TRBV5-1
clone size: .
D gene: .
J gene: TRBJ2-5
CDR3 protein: CASSLPEVRGETQYF
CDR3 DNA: TGCGCCAGCAGCTTGCCTGAAGTTAGAGGGGAGACCCAGTACTTC

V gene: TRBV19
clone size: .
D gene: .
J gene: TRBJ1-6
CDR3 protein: CASSDSYNSPLHF
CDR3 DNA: TGTGCCAGTAGCGACAGTTATAATTCACCCCTCCACTTT